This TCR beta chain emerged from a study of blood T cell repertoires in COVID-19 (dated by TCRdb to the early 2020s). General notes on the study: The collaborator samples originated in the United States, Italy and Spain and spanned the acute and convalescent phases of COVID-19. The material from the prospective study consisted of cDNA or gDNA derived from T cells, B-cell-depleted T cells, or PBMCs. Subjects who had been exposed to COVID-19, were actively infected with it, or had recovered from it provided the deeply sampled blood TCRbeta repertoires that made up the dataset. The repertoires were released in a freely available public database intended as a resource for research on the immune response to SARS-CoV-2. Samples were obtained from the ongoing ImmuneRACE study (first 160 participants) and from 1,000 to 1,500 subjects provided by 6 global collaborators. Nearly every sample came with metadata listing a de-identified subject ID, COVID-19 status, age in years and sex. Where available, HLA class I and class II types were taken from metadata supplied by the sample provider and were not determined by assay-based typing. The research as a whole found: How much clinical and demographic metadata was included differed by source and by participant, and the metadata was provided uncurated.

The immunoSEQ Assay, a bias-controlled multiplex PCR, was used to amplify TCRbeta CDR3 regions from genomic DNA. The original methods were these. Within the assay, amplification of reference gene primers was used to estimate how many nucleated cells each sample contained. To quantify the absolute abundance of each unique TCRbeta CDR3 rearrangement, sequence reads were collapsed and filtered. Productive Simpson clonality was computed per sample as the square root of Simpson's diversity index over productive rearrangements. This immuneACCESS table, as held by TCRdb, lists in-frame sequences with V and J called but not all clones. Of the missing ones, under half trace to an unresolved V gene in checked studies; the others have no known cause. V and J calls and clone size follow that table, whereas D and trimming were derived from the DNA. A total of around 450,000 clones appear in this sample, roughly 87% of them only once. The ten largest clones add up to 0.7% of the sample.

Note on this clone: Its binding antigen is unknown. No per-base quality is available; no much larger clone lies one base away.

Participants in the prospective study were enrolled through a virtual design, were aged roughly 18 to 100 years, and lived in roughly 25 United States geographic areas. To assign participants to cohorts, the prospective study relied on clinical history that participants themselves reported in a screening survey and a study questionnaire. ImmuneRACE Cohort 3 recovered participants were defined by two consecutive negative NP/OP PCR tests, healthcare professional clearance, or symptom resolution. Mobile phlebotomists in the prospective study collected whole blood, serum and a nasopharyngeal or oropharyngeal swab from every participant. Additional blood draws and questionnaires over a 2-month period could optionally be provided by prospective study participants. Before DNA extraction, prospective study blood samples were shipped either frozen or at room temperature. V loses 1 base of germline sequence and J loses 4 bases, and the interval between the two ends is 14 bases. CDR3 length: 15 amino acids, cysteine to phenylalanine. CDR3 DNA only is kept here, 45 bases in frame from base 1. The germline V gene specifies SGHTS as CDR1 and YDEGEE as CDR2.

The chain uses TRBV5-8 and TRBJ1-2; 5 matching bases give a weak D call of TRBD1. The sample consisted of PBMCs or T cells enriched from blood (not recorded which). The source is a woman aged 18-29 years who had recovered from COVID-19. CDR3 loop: CASSLPGVLGYGYTF. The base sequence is TGTGCCAGCAGCTTGCCGGGGGTTTTAGGCTATGGCTACACCTTC.